This paragraph reports one T cell receptor beta chain. Blood was sampled at baseline, cycle 4 day 1, and cycle 7 day 1. V shed 6 bases and J shed 4 bases, with 22 bases lying between them. Germline V gives CDR1 SEHNR, CDR2 FQNEAQ (reference sequence). The CDR3 spans 17 residues. This sample is drawn from a study of OX40 agonist ivuxolimab in advanced cancers. Repertoires were generated with immunoSEQ multiplex PCR, while TCRdb's copy carries only in-frame clones and drops some. The table shows 80,000 or so clones, with 85% occurring only once. This receptor was identified in an adult with an advanced solid tumor such as melanoma, head and neck, liver or kidney cancer. The rearrangement links TRBV7-9 to TRBJ1-3; a possible D gene is TRBD1 (5 bases). This specimen was CD4+ or CD8+ T cells sorted from blood, taken in a trial of the OX40 agonist ivuxolimab. The CDR3 DNA sequence: TGTGCCAGCAGTCGAGACGGGAGGGTCAGGGTCGGAAACACCATATATTTT. Encoded protein: CASSRDGRVRVGNTIYF.